The rows below give T cell receptor beta chains drawn from one sample of a study of Graves' ophthalmopathy and Graves' hyperthyroidism. TCRdb recomputed calls from the multiplex PCR reads with MiXCR, one row per CDR3 protein. The sample records hundreds of thousands of distinct CDR3 sequences, more than 20% being singletons. Material: peripheral blood. These receptors all come from a woman aged 18-29 years with stable Graves' hyperthyroidism. Both conserved end residues are part of each CDR3.

j_call: TRBJ2-4
v_call: TRBV27
cdr3_aa: CASKSRDRSKNIQYF

j_call: TRBJ1-1
v_call: TRBV28
cdr3_aa: CASSSAGSTEAFF

j_call: TRBJ2-2
v_call: TRBV10-3
cdr3_aa: CAISREWDTGELFF

j_call: TRBJ1-2
v_call: TRBV2
cdr3_aa: CASSERTGVNYGYTF

j_call: TRBJ1-1
v_call: TRBV10-3
cdr3_aa: CAISGGPAQNTEAFF

j_call: TRBJ2-7
v_call: TRBV20-1
cdr3_aa: CSASGTALYEQYF

j_call: TRBJ2-5
v_call: TRBV24-1
cdr3_aa: CATSDLLAGGQETQYF

j_call: TRBJ1-1
v_call: TRBV6-1
cdr3_aa: CASSEKGQAVWNTEAFF

j_call: TRBJ1-1
v_call: TRBV28
cdr3_aa: CASSLMEAGGNTEAFF

j_call: TRBJ2-7
v_call: TRBV18
cdr3_aa: CASSPQLDGGYEQYF